These 20 T cell receptor beta chains originate from one sample sequenced in a study of blood T cells in healthy people across ages. For the second PCR, which ran for about 6 to 11 cycles, a sample-barcoded 5' primer and a J-beta primer mix were used. TCRdb re-called the 5' RACE reads through MiXCR, storing one row per CDR3 protein. The sample holds about 1,800,000 distinct CDR3 sequences, 25% to 30% seen once. The source material was blood. These receptors all come from a woman aged 30 to 39 in good health.

This clonotype was recorded a few times. This sequence joins TRBV5-1 and TRBJ1-1; 7 nucleotides align to TRBD1. The germline CDR1 and CDR2 sequences are SGHRS and YFSETQ. CDR3 size: 15 residues. Losses at the gene ends were 6 bases for V and 1 base for J; bases not matched to a gene: 9. This CDR3 reads CASKLKGQPNTEAFF. For the CDR3, the DNA is TGCGCCAGCAAACTAAAGGGACAGCCGAACACTGAAGCTTTCTTT. Full variable domain (outside the CDR3, taken from reference TRBV5-1 and TRBJ1-1): KAGVTQTPRYLIKTRGQQVTLSCSPISGHRSVSWYQQTPGQGLQFLFEYFSETQRNKGNFPGRFSGRQFSNSRSEMNVSTLELGDSALYLCASKLKGQPNTEAFFGQGTRLTVV.

There are many counts of this clonotype. This chain links TRBV2 with TRBJ2-1; D is uncertain. The CDR3 consists of 11 residues. Germline V gene data show CDR1 as SNHLY and CDR2 as FYNNEI. Between the trimmed V and J ends, which lost 2 bases and 4 bases, there was a span of 0 bases. CDR3 sequence reads: CASSEYNEQFF. The CDR3, as DNA: TGTGCCAGCAGTGAATACAATGAGCAGTTCTTC.

V and J are TRBV28 and TRBJ2-3; D is undetermined. This CDR3 has 15 residues. With 2 bases removed from V and 0 bases from J, the gap between germline ends came to 9 bases. In germline, CDR1 is MDHEN, CDR2 SYDVKM. CDR3 region: CASSLPGSSTDTQYF. The CDR3 coding sequence is TGTGCCAGCAGTTTACCCGGTAGCAGCACAGATACGCAGTATTTT.

On this clonotype: At one boundary the junction diverges from the germline segment, which might be a read error. The chain carries TRBV20-1 and TRBJ1-5; D unclear. Germline V gene sequence: CDR1 DFQATT, CDR2 SNEGSKA (reference sequence). The CDR3 loop spans 15 amino acids. DNA of the CDR3: TGCGGTGCTAGCGTGGCAGCCAGTAGCAATCAGCCCCAGCATTTT. Translating gives CGASVAASSNQPQHF.

This clonotype was detected a few times. The CDR3 DNA sequence: TGCAGTGCGGGAGGGACTAGCGGGAGGCGGACAGATACGCAGTATTTT. Protein sequence: CSAGGTSGRRTDTQYF. The chain is built from TRBV20-1 and TRBJ2-3; 15 bases align to TRBD2. V lost 6 bases, J lost 3 bases, and 7 bases stayed unmatched. The CDR3 loop spans 16 amino acids. Germline loops: CDR1 DFQATT, CDR2 SNEGSKA (reference sequence).

Regarding this clonotype: At one end, the junction sequence differs from germline, possibly due to a read error. The rearrangement uses TRBV7-9 and TRBJ2-7; D remains unclear. CDR1 is SEHNR and CDR2 is FQNEAQ in the germline V gene (reference sequence). CDR3 size: 12 residues. This CDR3 reads CASSVQSYERYF. The CDR3 nucleotides are TGTGCCAGCAGCGTACAGAGCTACGAGCGGTACTTC.

This clonotype showed up just a few times. This could be a read error, since a much larger clone is one nucleotide away. The chain employs TRBV24-1 and TRBJ2-5, with TRBD2 as a possible D gene (6 bases). This CDR3 region has 12 residues. V lost 5 bases and J lost 4, with 7 bases in between. Germline V gene data show CDR1 as KGHDR and CDR2 as SFDVKD. CDR3 DNA sequence: TGTGCCACCAGTGTGGGGGGAGAGACCCAGTACTTC. Protein product: CATSVGGETQYF.

CDR3 amino acids: CASSLETAEAFF. The CDR3 DNA reads as TGCGCCAGCAGCTTGGAGACAGCTGAAGCTTTCTTT. This sequence joins TRBV5-1 and TRBJ1-1; D is possibly TRBD1 (5 bases). The CDR3 totals 12 residues. V was clipped by 0 bases and J by 6 bases, with 6 bases between them. Germline loops: CDR1 SGHRS, CDR2 YFSETQ.

This clonotype was observed a few times. This chain connects TRBV2 to TRBJ2-3, with 7 bases identical to TRBD2. CDR1 and CDR2 (germline): SNHLY, FYNNEI. Trimming took 3 bases from V and 5 from J; bases not matched to a gene: 14. This CDR3 comprises 17 residues. The DNA of the CDR3 is TGTGCCAGCAGTGATGGTCGGAGGGGACTAACTCGAGATACGCAGTATTTT. Protein product: CASSDGRRGLTRDTQYF. Looking up the rest from reference TRBV2 and TRBJ2-3 gives the full variable domain: EPEVTQTPSHQVTQMGQEVILRCVPISNHLYFYWYRQILGQKVEFLVSFYNNEISEKSEIFDDQFSVERPDGSNFTLKIRSTKLEDSAMYFCASSDGRRGLTRDTQYFGPGTRLTVL.

This clonotype was found many times. The J gene is TRBJ2-5, the V gene TRBV7-2; no reliable D call. The CDR3 has 14 amino acids. Between the trimmed V and J ends, which lost 5 bases and 4 bases, there was a span of 14 bases. Germline V gene data show CDR1 as SGHTA and CDR2 as FQGNSA. This chain's CDR3 is CASSPGWALETQYF. CDR3 coding DNA: TGTGCCAGCAGCCCTGGGTGGGCCTTAGAGACCCAGTACTTC.

The chain is built from TRBV5-4 and TRBJ2-1, with D perhaps TRBD1 or TRBD2 (5 bases each). Germline CDR1 is SGHNT and CDR2 is YYREEE (reference sequence). The CDR3 is 15 residues long. The V end lost 5 bases, the J end lost 2 bases, and 14 bases lay between the germline ends. Here the CDR3 reads CASRYGTGPYNEQFF. CDR3 coding DNA: TGTGCCAGCAGGTATGGGACGGGCCCCTACAATGAGCAGTTCTTC.

This clonotype showed up many times. The chain employs TRBV7-2 and TRBJ2-7, with D hard to call. Germline V gene lookup returns CDR1 SGHTA and CDR2 FQGNSA. This CDR3 comprises 12 residues. Trimming took 4 bases from V and 2 from J, leaving 6 bases between them. In DNA form, the CDR3 reads TGTGCCAGCAGCTCAAAACCCTACGAGCAGTACTTC. This translates into CASSSKPYEQYF.

A remark on this clonotype: It may be a read error: a sequence one base away is much more abundant. This chain joins TRBV20-1 and TRBJ2-5; D not resolved. The CDR3 is 15 residues long. Trimming left V 6 bases short and J 11 bases short, with 28 bases between. The germline V gene encodes CDR1 DFQATT and CDR2 SNEGSKA (reference sequence). The CDR3 sequence: CSASPDTSRRNEQYF. DNA for the CDR3: TGCAGTGCCTCCCCAGATACCTCCCGTAGGAATGAGCAGTACTTC.

In this sample, this clonotype turned up many times. This chain connects TRBV10-3 to TRBJ2-7, with 9 bases aligning to TRBD1. The V gene's germline CDR1 is ENHRY and CDR2 SYGVKD. CDR3 size: 14 residues. V shed 7 bases and J 2 bases; nucleotides not matched to a gene: 6. The CDR3 loop reads CAITRDRATYEQYF. The CDR3 nucleotides are TGTGCCATCACCCGGGACAGGGCTACCTACGAGCAGTACTTC.

This clonotype was observed at least ten times. The genes are TRBV21-1 and TRBJ2-4; TRBD1, as called in the table, went unchecked against the DNA. TRBV21-1 is termed a pseudogene. The CDR3 covers 16 residues. Written as DNA, the CDR3 is TGTGCCAGCAGCAAACCCACCGGGACAGCCAAAAACATTCAGTACTTC. Translating gives CASSKPTGTAKNIQYF.

The chain carries TRBV11-2 and TRBJ1-5; TRBD1 matches 7 bases. V lost 1 base to trimming and J lost 2 bases; unmatched junction nucleotides: 8. The CDR3 is made up of 17 amino acids. CDR1 SGHAT and CDR2 FQNNGV come from the germline V gene. The DNA for the CDR3 is TGTGCCAGCAGCTTAGGTCAGGGGGTAGTGGGCAATCAGCCCCAGCATTTT. Translation: CASSLGQGVVGNQPQHF.

The chain couples TRBV20-1 to TRBJ1-1, with D hard to call. From germline, CDR1 is DFQATT and CDR2 SNEGSKA (reference sequence). The CDR3 totals 14 residues. CDR3 nucleotide sequence: TGCAGAGCGGACGGGAGAACTTCGAACACTGAAGCTTTCTTT. As protein: CRADGRTSNTEAFF.

This clonotype was seen repeatedly, ten times or more. The chain has TRBV4-1 and TRBJ2-1, with a possible D match to TRBD2 (8 bases). Trimming took off 5 bases at V and 8 bases at J, with 31 bases between the two ends. The CDR3 consists of 19 residues. Germline values: CDR1 MGHRA, CDR2 YSYEKL. CDR3 protein: CASSNSQEPGLGGLDEQFF. CDR3 DNA: TGCGCCAGCAGCAACTCTCAGGAGCCGGGACTAGGGGGCCTCGATGAGCAGTTCTTC.

This clonotype was seen only a few times. The chain joins TRBV20-1 to TRBJ2-7; D possibly corresponds to TRBD2 (7 bases). Germline CDR1 is DFQATT and CDR2 is SNEGSKA (reference sequence). V lost 0 bases to trimming and J lost 6 bases, with 15 bases between them. There are 14 residues in the CDR3. CDR3 nucleotides: TGCAGTGCTAGAGAGGGGGGAGGGGGTGGCGAGCAGTACTTC. It is translated as CSAREGGGGGEQYF.

This clonotype was seen a handful of times. The chain couples TRBV29-1 to TRBJ2-3, with D possibly matching TRBD2 (5 bases). This CDR3 is 14 amino acids long. Trimming cost V 5 bases and J 0 bases, with 12 bases left between them. Germline V gene data show CDR1 as SQVTM and CDR2 as ANQGSEA. This chain's CDR3 is CSVPAGGSTDTQYF. CDR3 nucleotide sequence: TGCAGCGTTCCCGCGGGCGGTAGCACAGATACGCAGTATTTT.